This T cell receptor (beta chain) was identified in a study of T-cell reconstitution after alpha-beta-depleted transplantation in children. This clonotype has a count of ten or more. Unique molecular identifiers were built into the TCRbeta library. TCRdb reprocessed the PCR reads with MiXCR, giving one entry per CDR3 protein. Here the sample spans 70,000 to 95,000 distinct CDR3 sequences, over 9% being singletons. The CDR3 is 14 residues long. Per the germline V gene, CDR1 is SQVTM and CDR2 is ANQGSEA. V shed 4 bases and J shed 2 bases, with 15 bases lying between them. The input for sequencing was PBMCs from the stem cell graft donor, taken from the stem cell graft. This chain joins TRBV29-1 and TRBJ2-7, with D perhaps matching TRBD1 or TRBD2 (5 bases each). This receptor was identified in a human donor who donated a stem cell graft to a child with inherited bone marrow failure. The CDR3 loop reads CSVAGTDTAYEQYF. The DNA of the CDR3 is TGCAGCGTTGCCGGGACGGACACCGCCTACGAGCAGTACTTC.